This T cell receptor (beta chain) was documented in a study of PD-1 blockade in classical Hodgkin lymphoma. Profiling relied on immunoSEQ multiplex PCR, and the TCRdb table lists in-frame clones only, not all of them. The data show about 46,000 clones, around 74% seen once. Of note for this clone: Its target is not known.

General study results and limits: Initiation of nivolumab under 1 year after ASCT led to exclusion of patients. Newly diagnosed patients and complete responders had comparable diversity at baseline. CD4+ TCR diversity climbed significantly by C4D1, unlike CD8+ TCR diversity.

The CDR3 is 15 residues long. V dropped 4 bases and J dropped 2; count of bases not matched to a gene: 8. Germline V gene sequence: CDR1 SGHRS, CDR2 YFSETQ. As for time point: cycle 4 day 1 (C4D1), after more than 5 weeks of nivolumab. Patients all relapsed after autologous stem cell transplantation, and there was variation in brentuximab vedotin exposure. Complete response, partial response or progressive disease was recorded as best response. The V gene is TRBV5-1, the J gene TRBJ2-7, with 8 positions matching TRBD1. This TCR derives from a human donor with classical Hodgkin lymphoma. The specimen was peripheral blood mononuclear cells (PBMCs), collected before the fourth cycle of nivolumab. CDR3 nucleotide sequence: TGCGCCAGCAGCCAATGGACAGGGATTCCCTACGAGCAGTACTTC. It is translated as CASSQWTGIPYEQYF.